These T cell receptor beta chains were read from a single sample in a study of blood T cell repertoires in COVID-19. Assay: immunoSEQ multiplex PCR; the TCRdb copy retains only in-frame clones and omits some. The table lists 110,000 to 150,000 clones, approximately 80% of them singletons. Sequenced input: PBMCs or T cells enriched from blood (not recorded which). These TCRs come from a woman aged 18-30 years who had been exposed to COVID-19. CDR3s include the opening cysteine and the closing phenylalanine or tryptophan. D genes are given only for firm matches. Size tells how often a clone was seen (once, few, many) or the class of an expanded clone, and some rows leave it out.

d_gene: .
j_gene: TRBJ2-5
abundance: once
v_gene: TRBV18
CDR3nt: TGTGCCAGCTCATCTACGTGGGAGACCCAGTACTTC
CDR3aa: CASSSTWETQYF

d_gene: .
j_gene: TRBJ1-2
abundance: once
v_gene: TRBV12-3/TRBV12-4
CDR3nt: TGTGCCAGCAGTTTTAGTAGACAGAACTACACCTTC
CDR3aa: CASSFSRQNYTF

d_gene: .
j_gene: TRBJ2-5
abundance: .
v_gene: TRBV30
CDR3nt: TGTGCCTGGAGTGTCCACGGGGGAGAGACCCAGTACTTC
CDR3aa: CAWSVHGGETQYF

d_gene: .
j_gene: TRBJ1-2
abundance: .
v_gene: TRBV29-1
CDR3nt: TGCAGCGTTGGGGTAGCGGGTTCGGGCTATGGCTACACCTTC
CDR3aa: CSVGVAGSGYGYTF

d_gene: .
j_gene: TRBJ1-1
abundance: .
v_gene: TRBV5-1
CDR3nt: TGCGCCAGCAGCTTGGGCGAAAACACTGAAGCTTTCTTT
CDR3aa: CASSLGENTEAFF

d_gene: .
j_gene: TRBJ2-7
abundance: .
v_gene: TRBV28
CDR3nt: TGTGCCAGCAGTTCCCTGGGAGGGGGCTACGAGCAGTACTTC
CDR3aa: CASSSLGGGYEQYF

d_gene: .
j_gene: TRBJ2-7
abundance: many
v_gene: TRBV6-5
CDR3nt: TGTGCCAGCACCCAGGGCGGCGAGCAGTACTTC
CDR3aa: CASTQGGEQYF

d_gene: .
j_gene: TRBJ2-1
abundance: .
v_gene: TRBV12-5
CDR3nt: TGTGCTAGTGGTTTGGCTTCACTACAGGGCGTCTCCTACAATGAGCAGTTCTTC
CDR3aa: CASGLASLQGVSYNEQFF

d_gene: TRBD2
j_gene: TRBJ2-1
abundance: .
v_gene: TRBV28
CDR3nt: TGTGCCAGCAGTATGAGCCGCGGGACTAGCGGGAGCAATGAGCAGTTCTTC
CDR3aa: CASSMSRGTSGSNEQFF

d_gene: TRBD1
j_gene: TRBJ1-1
abundance: .
v_gene: TRBV30
CDR3nt: TGTGCCTGGAGTCCCTTGGGACAGGGCTCCGACACTGAAGCTTTCTTT
CDR3aa: CAWSPLGQGSDTEAFF

d_gene: .
j_gene: TRBJ1-1
abundance: .
v_gene: TRBV6-5
CDR3nt: TGTGCCAGCAGTTCCGGGTCCCGGGGCACTGAAGCTTTCTTT
CDR3aa: CASSSGSRGTEAFF

d_gene: .
j_gene: TRBJ1-5
abundance: .
v_gene: TRBV19
CDR3nt: TGTGCCAGTAGTCCCACCCACTATAGCAATCAGCCCCAGCATTTT
CDR3aa: CASSPTHYSNQPQHF

d_gene: TRBD2
j_gene: TRBJ2-1
abundance: once
v_gene: TRBV10-1
CDR3nt: TGCGCCAGCAGTGAGATAGGGACTAGCGGGATAGGGTCCTACAATGAGCAGTTCTTC
CDR3aa: CASSEIGTSGIGSYNEQFF

d_gene: TRBD1
j_gene: TRBJ1-4
abundance: .
v_gene: TRBV5-1
CDR3nt: TGCGCCAGCAGCTTGGCGGGACAGGGGGATGAAAAACTGTTTTTT
CDR3aa: CASSLAGQGDEKLFF

d_gene: .
j_gene: TRBJ1-4
abundance: many
v_gene: TRBV21-1
CDR3nt: TGTGCCAGCAGCTATGGACAGCGCTTCAATGAAAAACTGTTTTTT
CDR3aa: CASSYGQRFNEKLFF

d_gene: TRBD1
j_gene: TRBJ1-2
abundance: few
v_gene: TRBV7-2
CDR3nt: TGTGCCAGCAGCTTAGCTGGCAGGGGGTATGGCTACACCTTC
CDR3aa: CASSLAGRGYGYTF

d_gene: .
j_gene: TRBJ2-3
abundance: .
v_gene: TRBV12-3/TRBV12-4
CDR3nt: TGTGCCAGCAGCGAAATCGGTACGCAGTATTTT
CDR3aa: CASSEIGTQYF

d_gene: TRBD2
j_gene: TRBJ2-1
abundance: .
v_gene: TRBV9
CDR3nt: TGTGCCAGCAGTGAACGGGGGGTCTACAATGAGCAGTTCTTC
CDR3aa: CASSERGVYNEQFF

d_gene: .
j_gene: TRBJ2-5
abundance: .
v_gene: TRBV7-2
CDR3nt: TGTGCCAGCAGCTTTGCTAGCGATGAGACCCAGTACTTC
CDR3aa: CASSFASDETQYF

d_gene: TRBD1
j_gene: TRBJ1-5
abundance: .
v_gene: TRBV5-8
CDR3nt: TGTGCCAGCAGCTCAGGGACAGGGGGAAATCAGCCCCAGCATTTT
CDR3aa: CASSSGTGGNQPQHF

d_gene: TRBD2
j_gene: TRBJ2-2
abundance: .
v_gene: TRBV4-3
CDR3nt: TGCGCCAGCAGCCAAGGCGGGATTAGCGGGTACCTTAACACCGGGGAGCTGTTTTTT
CDR3aa: CASSQGGISGYLNTGELFF

d_gene: TRBD2
j_gene: TRBJ2-1
abundance: .
v_gene: TRBV20-1
CDR3nt: TGCAGTGCGCGGGGGGGAGGGTCGCAGTTCTTC
CDR3aa: CSARGGGSQFF

d_gene: .
j_gene: TRBJ1-5
abundance: .
v_gene: TRBV6-2/TRBV6-3
CDR3nt: TGTGCCAGCAGTTACGAGAGAGGAGCCAGGGACAATCAGCCCCAGCATTTT
CDR3aa: CASSYERGARDNQPQHF

d_gene: TRBD2
j_gene: TRBJ2-2
abundance: .
v_gene: TRBV7-9
CDR3nt: TGTGCCAGCAGCCGAACTAGCGGGAACACCGGGGAGCTGTTTTTT
CDR3aa: CASSRTSGNTGELFF

d_gene: .
j_gene: TRBJ2-7
abundance: .
v_gene: TRBV10-2
CDR3nt: TGCGCCAGCAGGAAGGGCGAAGGGAGCTACGAGCAGTACTTC
CDR3aa: CASRKGEGSYEQYF

d_gene: .
j_gene: TRBJ1-1
abundance: .
v_gene: TRBV12-3/TRBV12-4
CDR3nt: TGTGCCAGCAGTTTAACACCGAACACTGAAGCTTTCTTT
CDR3aa: CASSLTPNTEAFF

d_gene: .
j_gene: TRBJ2-1
abundance: .
v_gene: TRBV11-2
CDR3nt: TGTGCCAGCAGCCCCCCAGGCAGCCTTTCCTACAATGAGCAGTTCTTC
CDR3aa: CASSPPGSLSYNEQFF

d_gene: TRBD1
j_gene: TRBJ2-7
abundance: once
v_gene: TRBV6-2/TRBV6-3
CDR3nt: TGTGCCAGCTGCCTCTTGGGGACAGTTCTTTACGAGCAGTACTTC
CDR3aa: CASCLLGTVLYEQYF